The sequence of this T cell receptor (beta chain) was determined in a study of blood T cell repertoires in COVID-19. Which cohort a participant joined came from the clinical history participants gave. Recovered Cohort 3 donors showed two negative PCRs, clearance, or symptom resolution. This clone has a single count. Some clones are missing from TCRdb's copy, which holds only in-frame ones; the method was immunoSEQ multiplex PCR. The sample consists of around 250,000 clones, 75% to 90% of them appearing once. Germline CDR1 reads LNHDA; CDR2 reads SQIVND (reference sequence). The length of the CDR3 is 17 residues.

What was sequenced was PBMCs or T cells enriched from blood (not recorded which). This rearrangement joins TRBV19 to TRBJ2-1, with 14 positions matching TRBD2. The TCR originated in a woman aged 30 to 39 who had recovered from COVID-19. The CDR3 loop is CATRSNSGTSGGNEQFF. DNA of the CDR3: TGTGCGACCCGATCCAACTCCGGGACTAGCGGGGGAAATGAGCAGTTCTTC.